Presented here are 18 T cell receptor beta chains from one specimen sequenced in a study of OX40 agonist ivuxolimab in advanced cancers. Produced via immunoSEQ multiplex PCR; TCRdb's table is partial and in-frame only. The sample includes roughly 80,000 clones, 70% to 90% of them seen just once. The sample here was CD4+ or CD8+ T cells sorted from blood, taken in a trial of the OX40 agonist ivuxolimab. The receptors were sampled from an adult with an advanced solid tumor such as melanoma, head and neck, liver or kidney cancer.

This clone came up once. V usage is TRBV30 and J usage is TRBJ1-5; D remains ambiguous. This CDR3 contains 14 residues. With 5 bases removed from V and 6 bases from J, the gap between germline ends came to 17 bases. The germline V gene has CDR1 GTSNPN and CDR2 SVGIG (reference sequence). The CDR3 region has the DNA TGTGCCTGGGACAACCTCCGGGGAGGTCAGCCCCAGCATTTT. This encodes CAWDNLRGGQPQHF. The whole variable domain, remainder taken from reference TRBV30 and TRBJ1-5, is SQTIHQWPATLVQPVGSPLSLECTVEGTSNPNLYWYRQAAGRGLQLLFYSVGIGQISSEVPQNLSASRPQDRQFILSSKKLLLSDSGFYLCAWDNLRGGQPQHFGDGTRLSIL.

About this clone: A junction end diverges from the germline sequence, so it may reflect a read error. As DNA, the CDR3 is TGTGCCAACAGCTTAGCTATAGAAACATACCGGCCCCTCCACTTT. It codes for CANSLAIETYRPLHF. The chain recombines TRBV7-2 with TRBJ1-6; D gene uncertain. The CDR3 contains 15 residues. Germline values: CDR1 SGHTA, CDR2 FQGNSA.

The chain is built from TRBV18 and TRBJ2-5, with TRBD1 identical over 10 bases. The trim removed 4 bases at V and 4 bases at J, leaving 3 bases unmatched. Germline V lookup: CDR1 KGHSH, CDR2 LQKENI. The CDR3 covers 14 residues. CDR3 region: CASSHRDRGETQYF. The CDR3, as DNA: TGTGCCAGCTCACACCGGGACAGGGGAGAGACCCAGTACTTC.

The V and J genes are TRBV7-3 and TRBJ1-1, with D hard to call. CDR1 SGHTA and CDR2 FQGTGA come from the germline V gene. V lost 4 bases and J lost 0, with 6 bases in between. There are 13 residues in the CDR3. In DNA, the CDR3 is TGTGCCAGCAGCTCTGCCATGAACACTGAAGCTTTCTTT. This encodes CASSSAMNTEAFF.

This clone appeared a single time. The chain is built from TRBV18 and TRBJ1-5; D unresolved. Germline V lookup: CDR1 KGHSH, CDR2 LQKENI. The CDR3 contains 14 residues. Trimming left V 3 bases short and J 1 base short, with 7 bases between. CDR3 in DNA: TGTGCCAGCTCACCGACTACCAGCAATCAGCCCCAGCATTTT. Amino acid sequence: CASSPTTSNQPQHF.

The rearrangement joins TRBV6-5 to TRBJ2-7, with 8 bases aligning to TRBD2. This CDR3 has 14 residues. Per the germline V gene, CDR1 is MNHEY and CDR2 is SVGAGI. V trimming: 6 bases; J trimming: 3 bases; junction bases outside the gene matches: 7. The CDR3 loop reads CASSRGGFNYEQYF. The DNA for the CDR3 is TGTGCCAGCAGCCGCGGGGGGTTCAACTACGAGCAGTACTTC.

This clone was seen once. The chain recombines TRBV6-5 with TRBJ2-7; the D call may be TRBD1 or TRBD2 (5 bases each). The germline V gene has CDR1 MNHEY and CDR2 SVGAGI. The V end was cut by 5 bases, the J end by 4 bases, with 15 bases between. The CDR3 consists of 14 residues. The DNA of the CDR3 is TGTGCCAGCAGTCCTAACTCGGGGCCGTACGAGCAGTACTTC. Residues: CASSPNSGPYEQYF.

This chain links TRBV9 with TRBJ1-1, with D hard to call. The CDR3 is 13 residues long. V was clipped by 4 bases and J by 0 bases, with 7 bases between them. Germline assignment: CDR1 SGDLS and CDR2 YYNGEE. Here the CDR3 reads CASSYYLNTEAFF. The CDR3 DNA sequence: TGTGCCAGCAGCTACTATTTGAACACTGAAGCTTTCTTT.

V gene TRBV7-6 combines with J gene TRBJ2-7; 8 positions match TRBD2. The germline gives CDR1 SGHVS, CDR2 FNYEAQ. V was pared by 5 bases and J by 3 bases, with 3 bases of the junction left unmatched. The CDR3 extends over 13 amino acids. The CDR3 nucleotides are TGTGCCAGCAGCCCCGGGAGGGTCTACGAGCAGTACTTC. It specifies CASSPGRVYEQYF.

The chain couples TRBV11-2 to TRBJ1-1, with D possibly being TRBD1 (5 bases). The CDR3 is 14 residues long. Germline V lookup: CDR1 SGHAT, CDR2 FQNNGV. V was clipped by 5 bases and J by 4 bases, with 14 bases between them. CDR3 in DNA: TGTGCCAGCAGCCCTCAGGGAGTGGGCACTGAAGCTTTCTTT. It translates to CASSPQGVGTEAFF.

This clone was counted between two and nine times. The V gene is TRBV4-2, the J gene TRBJ1-6; 8 nucleotides match TRBD1. CDR3 length equals 15 residues. With 1 base clipped from V and 8 bases from J, the junction kept 4 bases outside the gene matches. Germline CDR1 LGHNA, CDR2 YNFKEQ. CDR3 protein: CASSQGTGFDSPLHF. The CDR3 bases are TGTGCCAGCAGCCAAGGGACAGGGTTCGATTCACCCCTCCACTTT.

This chain joins TRBV6-1 and TRBJ1-4; tentative D call: TRBD1 (5 bases). CDR1 and CDR2 from the germline V gene are MNHNS and SASEGT. Trimming removed 0 bases at V and 8 bases at J, with 10 bases between. The CDR3 covers 14 residues. The CDR3 loop reads CASSEAQGSEKLFF. The CDR3 DNA follows: TGTGCCAGCAGTGAAGCTCAGGGCTCAGAAAAACTGTTTTTT.

J is TRBJ2-7 and V is TRBV5-1; possible D gene TRBD2, 6 bases. V dropped 4 bases and J dropped 3 bases, with 17 bases sitting between them. Per germline, CDR1 SGHRS and CDR2 YFSETQ. This CDR3 has 15 amino acids. CDR3: CASSAGGSRYYEQYF. As DNA, the CDR3 is TGCGCCAGCAGCGCCGGAGGGTCCCGATACTACGAGCAGTACTTC.

Here the CDR3 reads CSVEGRTSTDTQYF. CDR3 in DNA: TGCAGCGTTGAAGGGCGGACTAGCACAGATACGCAGTATTTT. This chain uses TRBV29-1 with TRBJ2-3; perhaps TRBD2 as D (5 bases). This CDR3 is 14 amino acids long. Trimming left V 1 base short and J 0 bases short, with 8 bases between. Germline V CDR1 and CDR2: SQVTM, ANQGSEA.

This chain joins TRBV7-2 and TRBJ2-1; D uncertain. The CDR3 totals 14 residues. V was trimmed by 3 bases and J by 0 bases, leaving 6 bases between them. The germline V gene encodes CDR1 SGHTA and CDR2 FQGNSA. The CDR3 DNA is TGTGCCAGCAGCTTGGTTCTCTCCTACAATGAGCAGTTCTTC. This codes for CASSLVLSYNEQFF.

The chain recombines TRBV5-1 with TRBJ2-3, with TRBD2 identical over 9 bases. The CDR3 spans 16 residues. Germline CDR1 is SGHRS and CDR2 is YFSETQ. Unmatched junction bases numbered 10, after V lost 2 bases and J lost 6 bases. In DNA form, the CDR3 reads TGCGCCAGCAGCTTAGGGACTAGCAGGCCTTGGGATACGCAGTATTTT. It yields the protein CASSLGTSRPWDTQYF. Full variable domain (rest looked up from reference TRBV5-1 and TRBJ2-3): KAGVTQTPRYLIKTRGQQVTLSCSPISGHRSVSWYQQTPGQGLQFLFEYFSETQRNKGNFPGRFSGRQFSNSRSEMNVSTLELGDSALYLCASSLGTSRPWDTQYFGPGTRLTVL.

This rearrangement joins TRBV7-9 to TRBJ1-2; no firm D call. The ends were cut back, 6 bases at V and 6 bases at J, with 11 bases in the middle. The CDR3 totals 12 residues. Germline CDR1 is SEHNR and CDR2 is FQNEAQ (reference sequence). The CDR3: CASRPGGDGYTF. In DNA, the CDR3 is TGTGCCAGCAGGCCGGGAGGTGATGGCTACACCTTC. The full variable domain, completed using reference TRBV7-9 and TRBJ1-2, is DTGVSQNPRHKITKRGQNVTFRCDPISEHNRLYWYRQTLGQGPEFLTYFQNEAQLEKSRLLSDRFSAERPKGSFSTLEIQRTEQGDSAMYLCASRPGGDGYTFGSGTRLTVV.

This chain joins TRBV7-9 and TRBJ1-5; weak D call: TRBD1 (6 bases). The CDR3 spans 15 residues. The germline V and J ends were trimmed by 3 bases and 4 bases, with 13 bases remaining between them. CDR1 is SEHNR, CDR2 FQNEAQ, per germline (reference sequence). The CDR3 DNA reads TGTGCCAGCAGCTTGGGGGGACAAACAAATCAGCCCCAGCATTTT. It yields the protein CASSLGGQTNQPQHF.